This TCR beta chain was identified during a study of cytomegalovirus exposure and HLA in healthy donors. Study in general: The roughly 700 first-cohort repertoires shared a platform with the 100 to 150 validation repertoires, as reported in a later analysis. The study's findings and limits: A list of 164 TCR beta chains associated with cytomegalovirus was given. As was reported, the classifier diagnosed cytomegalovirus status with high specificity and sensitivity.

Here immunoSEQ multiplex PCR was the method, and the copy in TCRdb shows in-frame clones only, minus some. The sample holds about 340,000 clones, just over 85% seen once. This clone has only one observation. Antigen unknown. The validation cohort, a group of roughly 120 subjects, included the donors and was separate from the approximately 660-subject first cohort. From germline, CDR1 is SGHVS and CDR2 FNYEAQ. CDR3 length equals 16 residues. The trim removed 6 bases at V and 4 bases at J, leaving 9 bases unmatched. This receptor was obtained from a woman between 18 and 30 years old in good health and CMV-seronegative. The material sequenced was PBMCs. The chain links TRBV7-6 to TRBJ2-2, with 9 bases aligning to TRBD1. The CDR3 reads CASRLTGGRVTGELFF. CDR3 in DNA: TGTGCCAGCAGATTAACAGGGGGCAGGGTCACCGGGGAGCTGTTTTTT.